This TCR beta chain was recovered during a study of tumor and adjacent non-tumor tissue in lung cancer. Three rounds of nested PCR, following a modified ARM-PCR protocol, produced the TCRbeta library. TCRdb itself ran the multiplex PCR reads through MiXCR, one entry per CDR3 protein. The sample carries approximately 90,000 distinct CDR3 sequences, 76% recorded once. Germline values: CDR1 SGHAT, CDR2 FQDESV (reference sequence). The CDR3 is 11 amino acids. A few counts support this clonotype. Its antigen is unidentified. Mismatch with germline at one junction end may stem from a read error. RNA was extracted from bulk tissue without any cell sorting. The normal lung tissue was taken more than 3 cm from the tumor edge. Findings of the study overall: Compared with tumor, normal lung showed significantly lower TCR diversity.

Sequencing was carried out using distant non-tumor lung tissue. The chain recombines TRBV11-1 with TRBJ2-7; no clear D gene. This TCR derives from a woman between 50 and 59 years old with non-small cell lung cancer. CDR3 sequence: CVSSFYAEEYF. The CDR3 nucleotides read TGTGTCAGCAGCTTTTATGCCGAGGAGTACTTC.